A single sample is the source of the 27 T cell receptor beta chains below, sequenced in a study of cytomegalovirus exposure and HLA in healthy donors. PCR amplification relied on 60 Vbeta primers (plus 13 Jbeta primers). Here immunoSEQ multiplex PCR was the method, and the copy in TCRdb shows in-frame clones only, minus some. This sample has some 210,000 clones, with about 78% found just once. The sequenced sample consisted of PBMCs. The source is a male donor in good health and CMV-seronegative.

The chain couples TRBV2 to TRBJ2-7; D not certain. CDR3 size: 13 residues. Germline V lookup: CDR1 SNHLY, CDR2 FYNNEI. Trimming stripped 5 bases from V and 3 bases from J, with 11 bases between. CDR3 sequence (DNA): TGTGCCAGCAGTCCACTCGTCCACTACGAGCAGTACTTC. Protein sequence: CASSPLVHYEQYF.

The gene calls are TRBV30 and TRBJ1-3; D unclear. Germline V gene data show CDR1 as GTSNPN and CDR2 as SVGIG (reference sequence). CDR3 length: 12 residues. V was clipped by 3 bases and J by 7 bases, with 10 bases between them. The CDR3 region is CAWRETRNTIYF. The CDR3 DNA follows: TGTGCCTGGAGAGAGACTCGGAACACCATATATTTT.

This clone was recorded once. V is TRBV6-1 and J is TRBJ2-1; TRBD2 might be the D (7 bases). The CDR3 has 15 amino acids. Deletions cut 7 bases from V and 8 bases from J, with 21 bases between. Per germline, CDR1 MNHNS and CDR2 SASEGT. DNA for the CDR3: TGTGCCAGCACCCCCGGAGGGGGGGCCTGGGATGAGCAGTTCTTC. Translation: CASTPGGGAWDEQFF.

This sequence joins TRBV5-1 and TRBJ2-6; D is unclear. The CDR3 is made up of 16 amino acids. Trimming removed 0 bases from V and 0 bases from J, with 7 bases in between. The germline V gene encodes CDR1 SGHRS and CDR2 YFSETQ. As DNA, the CDR3 is TGCGCCAGCAGCTTGGGCTCCTACTCTGGGGCCAACGTCCTGACTTTC. This sequence encodes CASSLGSYSGANVLTF.

This clone has just a few counts. The chain uses TRBV14 and TRBJ2-1; 8 positions agree with TRBD2. The trim removed 4 bases at V and 1 base at J, leaving 6 bases unmatched. In germline, CDR1 is SGHDN, CDR2 FVKESK. This CDR3 has 16 amino acids. The CDR3 coding sequence is TGTGCCAGCAGCCGGAGGGCTAGCGGGTCCTACAATGAGCAGTTCTTC. Protein sequence: CASSRRASGSYNEQFF.

The rearrangement links TRBV9 to TRBJ2-7, with 7 bases that match TRBD2. The V gene's germline CDR1 is SGDLS and CDR2 YYNGEE. J lost 1 base, V lost 4 bases, and 14 bases had no gene match. The CDR3 length is 17 residues. The CDR3 loop is CASSPIGGGVPSYEQYF. The CDR3 nucleotides read TGTGCCAGCAGCCCAATCGGGGGAGGGGTCCCGTCCTACGAGCAGTACTTC. The full variable domain, with the rest looked up from reference TRBV9 and TRBJ2-7, is DSGVTQTPKHLITATGQRVTLRCSPRSGDLSVYWYQQSLDQGLQFLIQYYNGEERAKGNILERFSAQQFPDLHSELNLSSLELGDSALYFCASSPIGGGVPSYEQYFGPGTRLTVT.

This clone was counted between two and nine times. The chain employs TRBV7-9 and TRBJ1-1, with TRBD1 matching over 7 bases. The CDR3 consists of 14 residues. Germline V gene data show CDR1 as SEHNR and CDR2 as FQNEAQ (reference sequence). The V segment lost 5 bases and the J segment 3 bases; nucleotides outside the gene matches: 6. The CDR3 loop is CASSPGGTYTEAFF. DNA for the CDR3: TGTGCCAGCAGCCCAGGGGGTACTTACACTGAAGCTTTCTTT.

The genes are TRBV5-8 and TRBJ1-1; D unclear. Looked up from germline, CDR1 is SGHTS and CDR2 is YDEGEE. The CDR3 loop spans 15 amino acids. Deletions cut 0 bases from V and 2 bases from J, with 11 bases between. The CDR3 here is CASSLESLTNTEAFF. In nucleotides, the CDR3 is TGTGCCAGCAGCTTGGAAAGTCTCACTAACACTGAAGCTTTCTTT.

The chain employs TRBV6-5 and TRBJ1-4; 10 bases line up with TRBD1. The germline V gene has CDR1 MNHEY and CDR2 SVGAGI. V trimming: 5 bases; J trimming: 13 bases; junction bases outside the gene matches: 13. There are 15 residues in the CDR3. The CDR3 sequence: CASSRDRDRGTLLFF. The CDR3 region has the DNA TGTGCCAGCAGTCGAGACCGGGACAGGGGCACTCTACTGTTTTTT.

This sequence joins TRBV7-9 and TRBJ2-7; 9 bases align to TRBD1. The germline V gene encodes CDR1 SEHNR and CDR2 FQNEAQ (reference sequence). Losses at the gene ends were 0 bases for V and 2 bases for J; bases not matched to a gene: 5. This CDR3 spans 16 amino acids. Written as DNA, the CDR3 is TGTGCCAGCAGCTTAGCTTGGGACAGGGTCACCTACGAGCAGTACTTC. It yields the protein CASSLAWDRVTYEQYF. The entire variable domain, with the rest obtained from reference TRBV7-9 and TRBJ2-7, is as follows: DTGVSQNPRHKITKRGQNVTFRCDPISEHNRLYWYRQTLGQGPEFLTYFQNEAQLEKSRLLSDRFSAERPKGSFSTLEIQRTEQGDSAMYLCASSLAWDRVTYEQYFGPGTRLTVT.

This chain uses TRBV7-6 with TRBJ2-5, with D possibly TRBD2 on 6 matching bases. CDR3 length: 17 residues. The V and J ends lost 7 bases and 5 bases respectively, with 26 bases between them. CDR1 is SGHVS, CDR2 FNYEAQ, per germline. CDR3: CASTPEGSGAGGETQYF. In nucleotides, the CDR3 is TGTGCCAGCACCCCCGAGGGCTCGGGAGCAGGCGGGGAGACCCAGTACTTC.

The gene calls are TRBV6-5 and TRBJ2-5; D is unresolved. The J call may be wrong; the DNA end is better matched by TRBJ2-7. Germline V gene sequence: CDR1 MNHEY, CDR2 SVGAGI. CDR3 length: 14 amino acids. The CDR3 DNA follows: TGTGCCAGCAGTTACCCCTTCCCCCCCTACGAGCAGTACTTC. Translating gives CASSYPFPPYEQYF.

The V call is TRBV7-3, the J call TRBJ2-1, with 10 nucleotides matching TRBD2. V shed 5 bases and J 8 bases; nucleotides not matched to a gene: 9. Germline V gene lookup returns CDR1 SGHTA and CDR2 FQGTGA. The CDR3 sequence is 15 residues long. CDR3 loop: CASSKGLAGGYEQFF. DNA for the CDR3: TGTGCCAGCAGCAAGGGGTTAGCGGGAGGATATGAGCAGTTCTTC.

This clone appeared once. V gene TRBV4-2 combines with J gene TRBJ2-3, with 9 positions matching TRBD2. The germline gives CDR1 LGHNA, CDR2 YNFKEQ. The CDR3 is made up of 18 amino acids. With V trimmed by 0 bases and J by 1 base, 8 bases remained unmatched. The CDR3 DNA is TGTGCCAGCAGCCAAGACACCCTAGCGGGATCCGGCACAGATACGCAGTATTTT. Protein product: CASSQDTLAGSGTDTQYF.

The rearrangement links TRBV7-8 to TRBJ1-1, with D possibly being TRBD1 (6 bases). The CDR3 has 15 amino acids. V dropped 5 bases and J dropped 3 bases, with 16 bases sitting between them. Per the germline V gene, CDR1 is SGHVS and CDR2 is FQNEAQ. The chain's CDR3 is CASSKGDIKYTEAFF. The CDR3 region has the DNA TGTGCCAGCAGCAAGGGGGACATAAAGTACACTGAAGCTTTCTTT.

V is TRBV6-6 and J is TRBJ2-5, with 8 bases aligning to TRBD1. The J call is in doubt because the DNA end fits TRBJ2-7 better. This CDR3 contains 13 residues. Germline values: CDR1 MNHNY, CDR2 SVGAGI (reference sequence). This chain's CDR3 is CASRTGAGSEQYF. CDR3 nucleotide sequence: TGTGCCAGCAGGACAGGGGCCGGTAGCGAGCAGTACTTC.

The chain links TRBV7-8 to TRBJ2-5; 7 positions agree with TRBD2. The V and J ends lost 4 bases and 11 bases, in that order; junction bases with no gene match: 16. The CDR3 sequence is 15 residues long. Germline V lookup: CDR1 SGHVS, CDR2 FQNEAQ. CDR3: CASSSVRHVAGEQYF. The DNA for the CDR3 is TGTGCCAGCAGCTCAGTGAGACATGTAGCGGGTGAGCAGTACTTC.

This clone was observed a few times. The chain uses TRBV5-1 and TRBJ1-1; TRBD1 matches 7 bases. Germline V CDR1 and CDR2: SGHRS, YFSETQ. Germline trimming cut 4 bases from V and 4 bases from J; bases unmatched to any gene: 10. The CDR3 contains 15 residues. CDR3 DNA sequence: TGCGCCAGCAGCCCGGTAGGGGGCTCGGGCACTGAAGCTTTCTTT. Translation gives CASSPVGGSGTEAFF.

V usage is TRBV11-3 and J usage is TRBJ2-6; the D is unclear. Between the trimmed V and J ends, which lost 4 bases and 4 bases, there was a span of 8 bases. The CDR3 is made up of 14 amino acids. Germline V gene sequence: CDR1 SGHNT, CDR2 YENEEA. This CDR3 reads CASSSSRGANVLTF. CDR3 nucleotides: TGTGCCAGCAGCTCCTCACGGGGGGCCAACGTCCTGACTTTC.

CDR3 loop: CASRARDVRNYGYTF. DNA for the CDR3: TGTGCCAGCAGAGCGCGAGATGTCAGAAACTATGGCTACACCTTC. The chain carries TRBV6-5 and TRBJ1-2; D ambiguous. The CDR3 spans 15 residues. The germline V and J ends were trimmed by 6 bases and 2 bases, with 16 bases remaining between them. CDR1 MNHEY and CDR2 SVGAGI come from the germline V gene.

V usage is TRBV11-1 and J usage is TRBJ2-2; 9 bases fit TRBD2. With 3 bases clipped from V and 8 bases from J, the junction kept 7 bases outside the gene matches. This CDR3 is 15 amino acids long. Germline CDR1 and CDR2: SGHAT and FQDESV (reference sequence). The CDR3 protein is CASSLLTSGGGELFF. In DNA, the CDR3 is TGTGCCAGCAGCTTGTTGACTAGCGGAGGGGGGGAGCTGTTTTTT.

This rearrangement joins TRBV6-1 to TRBJ2-7; D may be TRBD1 (6 bases). Trimming shortened V by 1 base and J by 3 bases, and 13 bases separated the two germline ends. The CDR3 consists of 15 residues. The germline gives CDR1 MNHNS, CDR2 SASEGT. Here the CDR3 DNA reads TGTGCCAGCAGTGAAGGGGTAGGGGGAGTCTACGAGCAGTACTTC. Its protein is CASSEGVGGVYEQYF.

The chain links TRBV11-2 to TRBJ2-7; tentative D call: TRBD2 (5 bases). Germline V gene sequence: CDR1 SGHAT, CDR2 FQNNGV. The CDR3 length is 14 residues. Trimming took off 7 bases at V and 3 bases at J, with 16 bases between the two ends. The DNA for the CDR3 is TGTGCCAGCACCCCGGCGGCGGGCCACTACGAGCAGTACTTC. Amino acid sequence: CASTPAAGHYEQYF.

The chain is built from TRBV28 and TRBJ2-3; D unresolved. Germline V gene lookup returns CDR1 MDHEN and CDR2 SYDVKM. The CDR3 contains 13 residues. The germline V and J ends were trimmed by 9 bases and 2 bases, with 12 bases remaining between them. The CDR3 loop reads CASSYGHTDTQYF. As DNA, the CDR3 is TGTGCCAGTAGCTACGGCCACACAGATACGCAGTATTTT. Full variable domain (rest looked up from reference TRBV28 and TRBJ2-3): DVKVTQSSRYLVKRTGEKVFLECVQDMDHENMFWYRQDPGLGLRLIYFSYDVKMKEKGDIPEGYSVSREKKERFSLILESASTNQTSMYLCASSYGHTDTQYFGPGTRLTVL.

This rearrangement joins TRBV27 to TRBJ1-1; 10 bases are a match to TRBD1. The CDR3 spans 19 residues. Looked up from germline, CDR1 is MNHEY and CDR2 is SMNVEV (reference sequence). V was pared by 3 bases and J by 0 bases, with 13 bases of the junction left unmatched. CDR3 nucleotide sequence: TGTGCCAGCAGTTTGGGGGAACGGACAGGGGGGTTCATGAACACTGAAGCTTTCTTT. Its protein product is CASSLGERTGGFMNTEAFF.

The V and J genes are TRBV10-3 and TRBJ1-6; 8 bases align to TRBD1. The V segment lost 4 bases and the J segment 8 bases; nucleotides outside the gene matches: 4. The CDR3 has 14 residues. Germline V gene lookup returns CDR1 ENHRY and CDR2 SYGVKD. DNA for the CDR3: TGTGCCATCAGTGGACAGGGGAGGGATTCACCCCTCCACTTT. Encoded protein: CAISGQGRDSPLHF.

This chain connects TRBV27 to TRBJ2-1, with 9 bases matching TRBD2. The CDR3 totals 20 residues. CDR1 MNHEY and CDR2 SMNVEV come from the germline V gene (reference sequence). V lost 5 bases, J lost 3 bases, and 20 bases stayed unmatched. The CDR3 spells CASSPPSGQSRREGYNEQFF. DNA of the CDR3: TGTGCCAGCAGTCCTCCCTCCGGACAGTCCAGGCGGGAGGGCTACAATGAGCAGTTCTTC.